This TCR beta chain stems from a study of blood T cell repertoires in COVID-19. Study information: Spain, Italy and the United States supplied samples that represented acute and convalescent COVID-19. PBMCs, B-cell-depleted T cells, or T cells were the source of the cDNA or gDNA that made up the material.

Libraries were prepared by immunoSEQ multiplex PCR; TCRdb keeps only in-frame clonotypes and omits some of them. This table has about 320,000 clones, about four fifths appearing once. This TCR was recovered from a woman aged 45-60 years with acute or convalescent COVID-19. Sequenced: peripheral blood.

The CDR3 sequence is CASSPDRAETQYF. The CDR3 DNA reads TGTGCCAGCAGCCCGGACAGGGCCGAGACCCAGTACTTC. The gene calls are TRBV11-3 and TRBJ2-5; 8 bases agree with TRBD1. This CDR3 has 13 amino acids. Germline lookup yields CDR1 SGHNT and CDR2 YENEEA. The trim removed 5 bases at V and 5 bases at J, leaving 4 bases unmatched. The entire variable domain, with the rest obtained from reference TRBV11-3 and TRBJ2-5, is as follows: EAGVVQSPRYKIIEKKQPVAFWCNPISGHNTLYWYLQNLGQGPELLIRYENEEAVDDSQLPKDRFSAERLKGVDSTLKIQPAELGDSAVYLCASSPDRAETQYFGPGTRLLVL.